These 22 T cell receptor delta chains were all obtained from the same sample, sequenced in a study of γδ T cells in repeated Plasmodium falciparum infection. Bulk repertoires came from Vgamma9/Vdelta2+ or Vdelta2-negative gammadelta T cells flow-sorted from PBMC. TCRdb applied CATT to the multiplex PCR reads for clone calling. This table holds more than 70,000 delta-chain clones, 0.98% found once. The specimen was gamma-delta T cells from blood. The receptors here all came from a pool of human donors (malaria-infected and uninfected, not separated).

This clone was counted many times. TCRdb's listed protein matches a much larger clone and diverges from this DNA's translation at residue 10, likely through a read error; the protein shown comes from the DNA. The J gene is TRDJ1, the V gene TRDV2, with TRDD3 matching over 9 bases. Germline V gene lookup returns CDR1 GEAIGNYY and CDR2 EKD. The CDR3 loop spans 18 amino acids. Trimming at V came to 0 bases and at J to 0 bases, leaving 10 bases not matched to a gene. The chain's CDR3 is CACDTRGIPAYHTDKLIF. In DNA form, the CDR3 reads TGTGCCTGTGACACCCGGGGGATACCCGCCTACCACACCGATAAACTCATCTTT.

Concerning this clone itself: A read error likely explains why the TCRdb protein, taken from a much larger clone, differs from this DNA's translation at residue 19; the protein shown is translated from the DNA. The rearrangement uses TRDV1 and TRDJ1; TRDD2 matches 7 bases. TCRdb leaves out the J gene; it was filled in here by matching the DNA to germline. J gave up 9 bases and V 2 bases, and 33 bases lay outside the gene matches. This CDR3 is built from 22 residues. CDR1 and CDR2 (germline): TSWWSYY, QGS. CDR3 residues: CALGETFDSVPTGGDHEDELIF. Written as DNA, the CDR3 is TGTGCTCTTGGGGAAACCTTTGATTCCGTTCCTACAGGTGGGGACCACGAGGATGAACTCATCTTT.

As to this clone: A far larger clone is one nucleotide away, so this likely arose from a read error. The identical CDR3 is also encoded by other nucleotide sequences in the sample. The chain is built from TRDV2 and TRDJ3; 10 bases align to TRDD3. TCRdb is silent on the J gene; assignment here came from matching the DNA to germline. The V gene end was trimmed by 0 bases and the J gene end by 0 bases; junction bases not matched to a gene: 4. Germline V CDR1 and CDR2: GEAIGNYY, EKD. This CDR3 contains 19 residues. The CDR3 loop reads CACDTVLGDSSWDTRQMFF. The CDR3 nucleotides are TGTGCCTGTGACACCGTGCTGGGGGATAGCTCCTGGGACACCCGACAGATGTTTTTC.

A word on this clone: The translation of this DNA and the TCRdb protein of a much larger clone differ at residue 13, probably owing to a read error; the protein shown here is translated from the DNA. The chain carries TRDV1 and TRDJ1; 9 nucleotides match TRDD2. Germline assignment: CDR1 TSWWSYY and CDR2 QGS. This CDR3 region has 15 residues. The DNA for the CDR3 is TGTGCTCTTGGGGAGCTCCCTCCTTCCTACGATAAATTCATCTTT. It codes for CALGELPPSYDKFIF.

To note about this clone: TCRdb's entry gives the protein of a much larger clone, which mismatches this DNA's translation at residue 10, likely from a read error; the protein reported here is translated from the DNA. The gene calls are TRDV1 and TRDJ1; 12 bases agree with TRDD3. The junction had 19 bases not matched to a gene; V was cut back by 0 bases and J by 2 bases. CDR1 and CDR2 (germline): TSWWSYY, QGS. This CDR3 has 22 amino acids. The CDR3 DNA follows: TGTGCTCTTGGGGAACTAAACCTTCCTGCGAGTACTGGGGGATACAGGACCGATAAACTCATCTTT. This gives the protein CALGELNLPASTGGYRTDKLIF.

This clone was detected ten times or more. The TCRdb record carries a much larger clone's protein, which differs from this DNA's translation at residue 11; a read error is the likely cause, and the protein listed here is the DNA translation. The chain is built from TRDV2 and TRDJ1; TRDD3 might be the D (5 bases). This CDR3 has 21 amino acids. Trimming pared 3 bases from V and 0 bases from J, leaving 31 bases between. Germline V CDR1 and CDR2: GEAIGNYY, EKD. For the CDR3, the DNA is TGTGCCTGTGACCAAACCCTGGGACGGGTGGGCTCCCGCAAGTACACCGATAAACTCATCTTT. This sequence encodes CACDQTLGRVGSRKYTDKLIF.

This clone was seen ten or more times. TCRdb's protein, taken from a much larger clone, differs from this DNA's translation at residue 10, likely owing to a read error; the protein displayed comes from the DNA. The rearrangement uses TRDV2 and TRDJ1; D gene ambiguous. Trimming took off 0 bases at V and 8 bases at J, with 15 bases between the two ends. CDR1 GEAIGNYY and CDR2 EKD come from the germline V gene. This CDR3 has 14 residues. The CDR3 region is CACDTVGSNEKLIF. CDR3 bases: TGTGCCTGTGACACCGTCGGTTCTAACGAAAAACTCATCTTT.

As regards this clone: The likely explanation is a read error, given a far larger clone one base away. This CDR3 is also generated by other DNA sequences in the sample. The CDR3 reads CACDTGLVGDLDPDKLIF. The CDR3 region has the DNA TGTGCCTGTGACACCGGACTGGTGGGAGATTTGGACCCCGATAAACTCATCTTT. V usage is TRDV2 and J usage is TRDJ1, with D possibly TRDD3 on 5 matching bases. TCRdb carries no J gene annotation; the J gene was assigned here by matching the DNA with germline. In germline, CDR1 is GEAIGNYY, CDR2 EKD. V lost 0 bases, J lost 3 bases, and 22 bases lay in between. The CDR3 is made up of 18 amino acids.

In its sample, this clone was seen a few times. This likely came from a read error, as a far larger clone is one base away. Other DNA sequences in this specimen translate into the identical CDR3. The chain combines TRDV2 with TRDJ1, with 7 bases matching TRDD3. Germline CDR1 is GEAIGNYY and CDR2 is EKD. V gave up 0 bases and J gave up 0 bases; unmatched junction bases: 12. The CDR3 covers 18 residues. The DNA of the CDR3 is TGTGCCTGTGACACCCTAACGGGGGGATTGTCCTACACCGATAAACTCATCTTT. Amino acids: CACDTLTGGLSYTDKLIF.

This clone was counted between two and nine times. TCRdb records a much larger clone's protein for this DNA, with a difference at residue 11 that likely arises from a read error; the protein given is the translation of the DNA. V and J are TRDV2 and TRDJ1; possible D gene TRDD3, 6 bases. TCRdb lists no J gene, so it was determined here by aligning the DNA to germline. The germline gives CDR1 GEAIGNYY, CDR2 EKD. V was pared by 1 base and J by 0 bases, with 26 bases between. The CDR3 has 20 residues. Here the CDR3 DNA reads TGTGCCTGTGACACGGGTGAACGTACTGGGAGATTGCCGTACACCGATAAACTCATCTTT. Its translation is CACDTGERTGRLPYTDKLIF.

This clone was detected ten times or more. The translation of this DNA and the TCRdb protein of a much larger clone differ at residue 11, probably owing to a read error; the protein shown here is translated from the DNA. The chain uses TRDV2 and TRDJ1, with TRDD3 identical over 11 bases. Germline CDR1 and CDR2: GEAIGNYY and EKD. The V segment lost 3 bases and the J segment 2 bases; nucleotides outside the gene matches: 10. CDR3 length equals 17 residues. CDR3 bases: TGTGCCTGTGACCTGGTACTGGGGGATAGCGCGACCGATAAACTCATCTTT. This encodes CACDLVLGDSATDKLIF.

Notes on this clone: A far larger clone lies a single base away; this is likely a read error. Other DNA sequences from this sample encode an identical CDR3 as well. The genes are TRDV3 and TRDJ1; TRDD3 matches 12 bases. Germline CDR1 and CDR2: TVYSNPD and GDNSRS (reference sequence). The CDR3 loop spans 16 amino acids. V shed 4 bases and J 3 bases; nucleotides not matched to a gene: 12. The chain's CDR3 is CASGPYWGIQPDKLIF. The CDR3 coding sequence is TGTGCCTCGGGGCCGTACTGGGGGATACAACCCGATAAACTCATCTTT.

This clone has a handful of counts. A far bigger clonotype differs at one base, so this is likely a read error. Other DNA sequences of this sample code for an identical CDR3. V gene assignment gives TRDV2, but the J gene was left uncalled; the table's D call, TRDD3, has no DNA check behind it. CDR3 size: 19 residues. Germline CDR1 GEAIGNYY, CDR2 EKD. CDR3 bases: TGTGCCTGGGGACCCCCTTCAACTGGGGGAAACAAGTACACCGATAAGCTCATCTTT. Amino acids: CAWGPPSTGGNKYTDKLIF.

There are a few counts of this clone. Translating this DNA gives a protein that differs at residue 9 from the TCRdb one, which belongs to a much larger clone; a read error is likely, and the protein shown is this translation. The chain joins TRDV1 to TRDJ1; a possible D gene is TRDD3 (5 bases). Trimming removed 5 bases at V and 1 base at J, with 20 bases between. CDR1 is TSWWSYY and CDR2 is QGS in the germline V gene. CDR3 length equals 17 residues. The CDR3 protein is CALGSIRGCGVTDKLIF. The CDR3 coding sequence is TGTGCTCTTGGGTCAATTCGAGGGTGTGGGGTCACCGATAAACTCATCTTT.

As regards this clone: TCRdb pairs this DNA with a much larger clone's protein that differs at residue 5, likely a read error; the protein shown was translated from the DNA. The CDR3 here is CACDPDYWGAGPYTDKLIF. CDR3 coding DNA: TGTGCCTGTGACCCCGACTACTGGGGGGCCGGGCCTTACACCGATAAACTCATCTTT. This chain connects TRDV2 to TRDJ1, with 8 bases identical to TRDD3. Since TCRdb gives no J gene, matching the DNA to germline was used here to assign it. The germline V gene encodes CDR1 GEAIGNYY and CDR2 EKD. The CDR3 spans 19 residues. J lost 0 bases, V lost 3 bases, and 17 bases had no gene match.

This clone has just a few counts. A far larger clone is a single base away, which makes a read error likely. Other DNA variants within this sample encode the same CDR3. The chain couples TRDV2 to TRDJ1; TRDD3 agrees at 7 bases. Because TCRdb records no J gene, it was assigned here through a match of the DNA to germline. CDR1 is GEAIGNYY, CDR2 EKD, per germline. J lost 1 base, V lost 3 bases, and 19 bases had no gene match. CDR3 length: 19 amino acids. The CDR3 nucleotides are TGTGCCTGTGACCCCCTAACCAATACCGGGGGATTCTCCACCGATAAACTCATCTTT. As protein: CACDPLTNTGGFSTDKLIF.

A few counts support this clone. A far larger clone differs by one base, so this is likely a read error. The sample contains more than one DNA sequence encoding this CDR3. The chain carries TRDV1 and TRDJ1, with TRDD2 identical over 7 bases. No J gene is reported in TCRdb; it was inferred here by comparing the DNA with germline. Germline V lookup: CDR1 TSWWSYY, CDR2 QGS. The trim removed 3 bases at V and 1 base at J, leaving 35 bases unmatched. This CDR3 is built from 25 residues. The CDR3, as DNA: TGTGCTCTTGGGGACTTAAGGCCCATTCCTACGAGAATGGGGAGGGCCTATAACTCCACCGATAAACTCATCTTT. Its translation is CALGDLRPIPTRMGRAYNSTDKLIF.

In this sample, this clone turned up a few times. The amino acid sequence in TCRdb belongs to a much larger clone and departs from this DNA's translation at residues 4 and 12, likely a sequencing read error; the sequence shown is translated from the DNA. CDR3 protein: CACGTVGSVVGNHTDKLIF. CDR3 sequence (DNA): TGTGCCTGTGGCACCGTGGGCAGTGTGGTGGGGAACCACACCGATAAACTCATCTTT. The chain employs TRDV2 and TRDJ1, with D maybe TRDD3 (5 bases). Germline loops: CDR1 GEAIGNYY, CDR2 EKD. This CDR3 comprises 19 residues.

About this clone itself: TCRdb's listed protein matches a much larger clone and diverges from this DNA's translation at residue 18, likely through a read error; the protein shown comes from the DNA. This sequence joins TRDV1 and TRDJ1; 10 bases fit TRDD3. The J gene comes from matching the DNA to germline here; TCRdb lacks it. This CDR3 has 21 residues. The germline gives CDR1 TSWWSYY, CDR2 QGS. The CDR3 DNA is TGTGCTCTTGGGGAACTCGGTCCTACAGAGCTACTGGGGGATTGGTGCGATAGACTCATCTTT. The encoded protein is CALGELGPTELLGDWCDRLIF.

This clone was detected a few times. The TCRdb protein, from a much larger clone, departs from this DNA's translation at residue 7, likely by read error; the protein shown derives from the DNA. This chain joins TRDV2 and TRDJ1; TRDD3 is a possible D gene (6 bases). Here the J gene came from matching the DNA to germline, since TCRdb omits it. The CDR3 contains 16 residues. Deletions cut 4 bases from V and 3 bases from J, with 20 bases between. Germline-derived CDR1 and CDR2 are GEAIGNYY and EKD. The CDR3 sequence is CACEGGDPPSADKLIF. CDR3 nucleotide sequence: TGTGCCTGTGAAGGTGGGGATCCCCCTTCGGCCGATAAACTCATCTTT.

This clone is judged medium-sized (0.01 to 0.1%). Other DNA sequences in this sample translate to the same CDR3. CDR3 residues: CALGEWFGADKLIF. In nucleotides, the CDR3 is TGTGCTCTTGGGGAATGGTTTGGCGCCGATAAACTCATCTTT. The chain uses TRDV1 and TRDJ1; no reliable D call. CDR1 and CDR2 (germline): TSWWSYY, QGS. This CDR3 comprises 14 residues. V lost 2 bases and J 3 bases, leaving 10 bases between the germline ends.

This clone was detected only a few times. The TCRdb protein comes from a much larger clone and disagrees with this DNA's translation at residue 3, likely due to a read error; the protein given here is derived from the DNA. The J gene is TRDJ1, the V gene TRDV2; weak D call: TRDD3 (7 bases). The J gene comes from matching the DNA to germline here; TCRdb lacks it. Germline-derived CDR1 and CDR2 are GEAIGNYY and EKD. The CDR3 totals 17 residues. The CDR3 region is CARDIWGPSQGTDKLIF. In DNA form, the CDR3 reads TGTGCCCGTGACATCTGGGGGCCTTCCCAGGGCACCGATAAACTCATCTTT.